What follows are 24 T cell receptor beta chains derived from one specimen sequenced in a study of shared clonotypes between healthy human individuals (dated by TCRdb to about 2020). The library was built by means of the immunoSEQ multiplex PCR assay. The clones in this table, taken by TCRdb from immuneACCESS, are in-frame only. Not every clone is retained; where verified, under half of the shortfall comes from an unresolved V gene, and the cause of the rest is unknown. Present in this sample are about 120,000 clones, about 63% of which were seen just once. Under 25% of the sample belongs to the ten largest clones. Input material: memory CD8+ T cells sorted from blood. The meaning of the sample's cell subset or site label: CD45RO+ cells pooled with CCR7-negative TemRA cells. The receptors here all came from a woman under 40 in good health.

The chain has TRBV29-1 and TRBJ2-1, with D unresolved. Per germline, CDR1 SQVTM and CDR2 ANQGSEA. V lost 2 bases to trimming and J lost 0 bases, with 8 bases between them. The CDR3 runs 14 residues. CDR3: CSVESRGSYNEQFF. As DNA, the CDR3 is TGCAGCGTTGAATCTCGCGGCTCCTACAATGAGCAGTTCTTC.

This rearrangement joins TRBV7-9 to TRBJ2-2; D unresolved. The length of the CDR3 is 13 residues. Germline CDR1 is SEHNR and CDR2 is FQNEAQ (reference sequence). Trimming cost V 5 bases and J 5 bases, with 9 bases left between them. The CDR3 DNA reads TGTGCCAGCAGCAGGCAGCTAACCGGGGAGCTGTTTTTT. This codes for CASSRQLTGELFF.

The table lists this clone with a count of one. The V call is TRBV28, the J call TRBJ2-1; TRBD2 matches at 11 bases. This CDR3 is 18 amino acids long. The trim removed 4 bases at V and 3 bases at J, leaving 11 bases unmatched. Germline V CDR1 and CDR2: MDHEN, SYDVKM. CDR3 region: CASSSPGLAGVYYNEQFF. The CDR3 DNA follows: TGTGCCAGCAGTTCTCCCGGACTAGCGGGTGTGTACTACAATGAGCAGTTCTTC. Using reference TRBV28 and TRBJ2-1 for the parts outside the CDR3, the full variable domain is DVKVTQSSRYLVKRTGEKVFLECVQDMDHENMFWYRQDPGLGLRLIYFSYDVKMKEKGDIPEGYSVSREKKERFSLILESASTNQTSMYLCASSSPGLAGVYYNEQFFGPGTRLTVL.

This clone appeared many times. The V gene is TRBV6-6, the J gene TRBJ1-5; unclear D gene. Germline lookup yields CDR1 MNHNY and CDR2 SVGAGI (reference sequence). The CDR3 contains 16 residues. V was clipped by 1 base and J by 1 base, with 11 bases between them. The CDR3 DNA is TGTGCCAGCAGTTACTTATTTCGGGCCAGCAATCAGCCCCAGCATTTT. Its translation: CASSYLFRASNQPQHF.

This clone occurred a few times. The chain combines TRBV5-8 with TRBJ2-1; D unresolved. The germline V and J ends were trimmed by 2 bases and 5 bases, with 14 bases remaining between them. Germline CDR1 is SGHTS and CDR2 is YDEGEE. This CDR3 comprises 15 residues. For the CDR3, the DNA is TGTGCCAGCAGCTTAACCAAGAGACCCCACAATGAGCAGTTCTTC. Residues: CASSLTKRPHNEQFF.

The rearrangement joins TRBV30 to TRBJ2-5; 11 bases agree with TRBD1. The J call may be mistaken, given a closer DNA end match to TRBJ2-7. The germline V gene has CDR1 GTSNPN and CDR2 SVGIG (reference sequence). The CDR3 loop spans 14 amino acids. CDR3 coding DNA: TGTGCCTGCCCCGGGGACAGGGGGGTCTACGAGCAGTACTTC. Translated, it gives CACPGDRGVYEQYF.

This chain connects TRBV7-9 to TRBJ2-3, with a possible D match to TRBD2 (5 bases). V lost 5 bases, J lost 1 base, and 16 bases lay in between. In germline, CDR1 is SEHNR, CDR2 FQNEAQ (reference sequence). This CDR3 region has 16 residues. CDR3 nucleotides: TGTGCCAGCAGCAGTTCAAGGGAGTACGGCACAGATACGCAGTATTTT. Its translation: CASSSSREYGTDTQYF. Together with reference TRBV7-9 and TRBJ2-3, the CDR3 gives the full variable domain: DTGVSQNPRHKITKRGQNVTFRCDPISEHNRLYWYRQTLGQGPEFLTYFQNEAQLEKSRLLSDRFSAERPKGSFSTLEIQRTEQGDSAMYLCASSSSREYGTDTQYFGPGTRLTVL.

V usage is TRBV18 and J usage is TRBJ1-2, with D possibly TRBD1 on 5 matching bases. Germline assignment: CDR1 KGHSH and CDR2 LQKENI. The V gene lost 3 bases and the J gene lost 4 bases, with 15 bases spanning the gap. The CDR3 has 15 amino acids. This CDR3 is CASSPDSTPLYGYTF. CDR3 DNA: TGTGCCAGCTCACCTGACAGCACCCCTCTCTATGGCTACACCTTC.

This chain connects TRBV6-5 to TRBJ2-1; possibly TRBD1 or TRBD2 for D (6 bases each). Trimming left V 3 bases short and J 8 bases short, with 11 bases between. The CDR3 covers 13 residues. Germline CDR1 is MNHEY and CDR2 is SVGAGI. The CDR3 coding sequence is TGTGCCAGCAGTTATTCGAGGGGGGATGAGCAGTTCTTC. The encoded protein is CASSYSRGDEQFF.

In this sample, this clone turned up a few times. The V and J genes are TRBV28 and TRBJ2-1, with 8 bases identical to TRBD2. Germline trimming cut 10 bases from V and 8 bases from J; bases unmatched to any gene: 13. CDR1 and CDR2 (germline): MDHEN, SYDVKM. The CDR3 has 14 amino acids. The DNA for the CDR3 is TGTGCCACCGCCGGGGGGGCGCAGACCGATGAGCAGTTCTTC. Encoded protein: CATAGGAQTDEQFF.

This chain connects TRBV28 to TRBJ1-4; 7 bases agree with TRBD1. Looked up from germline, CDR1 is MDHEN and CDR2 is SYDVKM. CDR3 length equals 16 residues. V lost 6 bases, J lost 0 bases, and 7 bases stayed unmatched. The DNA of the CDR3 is TGTGCCAGCAGCACTTGGACAGGCGCAACTAATGAAAAACTGTTTTTT. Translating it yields CASSTWTGATNEKLFF.

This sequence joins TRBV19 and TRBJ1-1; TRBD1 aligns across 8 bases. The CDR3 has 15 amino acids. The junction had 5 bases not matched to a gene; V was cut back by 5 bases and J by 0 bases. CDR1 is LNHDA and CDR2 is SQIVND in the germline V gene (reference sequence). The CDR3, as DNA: TGTGCCAGTAGTCTCTGGACAGGGCTGAACACTGAAGCTTTCTTT. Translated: CASSLWTGLNTEAFF.

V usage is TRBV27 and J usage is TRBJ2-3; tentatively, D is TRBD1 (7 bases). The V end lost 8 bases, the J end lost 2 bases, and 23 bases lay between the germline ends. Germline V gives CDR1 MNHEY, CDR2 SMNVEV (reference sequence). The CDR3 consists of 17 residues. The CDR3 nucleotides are TGTGCCAGCTATTTATCGGGGTCAGGGGGGAACACAGATACGCAGTATTTT. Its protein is CASYLSGSGGNTDTQYF.

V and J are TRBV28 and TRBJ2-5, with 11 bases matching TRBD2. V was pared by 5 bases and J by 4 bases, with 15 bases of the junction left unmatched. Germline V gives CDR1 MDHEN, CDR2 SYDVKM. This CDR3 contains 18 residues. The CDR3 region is CASSTRVMTSGKGETQYF. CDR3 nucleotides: TGTGCCAGCAGTACCAGGGTCATGACTAGCGGGAAAGGAGAGACCCAGTACTTC.

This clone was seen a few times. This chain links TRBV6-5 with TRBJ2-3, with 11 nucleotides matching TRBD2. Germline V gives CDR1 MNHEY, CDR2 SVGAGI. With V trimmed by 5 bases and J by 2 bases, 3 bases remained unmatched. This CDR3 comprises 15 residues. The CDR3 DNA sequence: TGTGCCAGCAGTCGACTAGCGGGAAACACAGATACGCAGTATTTT. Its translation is CASSRLAGNTDTQYF.

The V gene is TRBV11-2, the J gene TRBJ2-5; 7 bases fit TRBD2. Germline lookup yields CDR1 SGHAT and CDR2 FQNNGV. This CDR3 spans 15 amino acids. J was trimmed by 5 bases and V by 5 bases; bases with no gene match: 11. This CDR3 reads CASSLGEGRMETQYF. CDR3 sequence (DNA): TGTGCCAGCAGCCTCGGGGAGGGGAGGATGGAGACCCAGTACTTC.

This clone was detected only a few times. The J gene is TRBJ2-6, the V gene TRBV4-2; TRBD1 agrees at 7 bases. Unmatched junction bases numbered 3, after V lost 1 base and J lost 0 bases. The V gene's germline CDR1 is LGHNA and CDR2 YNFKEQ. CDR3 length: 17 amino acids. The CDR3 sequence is CASSQGDSSSGANVLTF. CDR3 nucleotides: TGTGCCAGCAGCCAAGGGGACAGTTCCTCTGGGGCCAACGTCCTGACTTTC.

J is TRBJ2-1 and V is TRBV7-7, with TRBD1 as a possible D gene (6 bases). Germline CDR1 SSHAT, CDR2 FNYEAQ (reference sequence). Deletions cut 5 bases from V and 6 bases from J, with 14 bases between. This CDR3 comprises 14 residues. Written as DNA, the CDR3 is TGTGCCAGCAGCCCATCGGGACAACTCAATGAGCAGTTCTTC. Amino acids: CASSPSGQLNEQFF.

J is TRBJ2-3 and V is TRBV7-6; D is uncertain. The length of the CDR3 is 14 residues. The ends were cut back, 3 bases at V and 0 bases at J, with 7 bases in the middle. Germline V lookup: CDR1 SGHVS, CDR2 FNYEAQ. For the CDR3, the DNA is TGTGCCAGCAGCTTGCTGGACAGCACAGATACGCAGTATTTT. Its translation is CASSLLDSTDTQYF.

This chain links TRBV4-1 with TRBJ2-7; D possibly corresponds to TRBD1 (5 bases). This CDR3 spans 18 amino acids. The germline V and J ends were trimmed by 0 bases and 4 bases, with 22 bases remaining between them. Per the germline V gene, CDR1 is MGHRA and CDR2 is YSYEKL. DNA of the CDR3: TGCGCCAGCAGCCAAGAAGTAGGGGTTAGTAGGGCAGGGTACGAGCAGTACTTC. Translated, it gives CASSQEVGVSRAGYEQYF.

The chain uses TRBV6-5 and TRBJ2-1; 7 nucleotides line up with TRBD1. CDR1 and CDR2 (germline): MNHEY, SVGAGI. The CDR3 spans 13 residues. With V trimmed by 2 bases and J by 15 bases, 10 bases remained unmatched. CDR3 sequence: CASSYPETGDRFF. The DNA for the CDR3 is TGTGCCAGCAGTTACCCAGAAACAGGGGATCGGTTCTTC.

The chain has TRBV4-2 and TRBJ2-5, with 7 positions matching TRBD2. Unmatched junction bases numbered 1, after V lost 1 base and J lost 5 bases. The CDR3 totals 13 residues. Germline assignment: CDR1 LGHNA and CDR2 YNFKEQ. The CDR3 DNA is TGTGCCAGCAGCCAAGTACTAGCGGAGACCCAGTACTTC. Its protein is CASSQVLAETQYF.

The CDR3 reads CASSSRPDMGQPQHF. CDR3 DNA sequence: TGTGCCAGCAGCAGCCGTCCCGATATGGGTCAGCCCCAGCATTTT. The chain recombines TRBV7-2 with TRBJ1-5, with D uncertain. Trimming left V 5 bases short and J 6 bases short, with 17 bases between. The CDR3 is 15 amino acids. The germline V gene has CDR1 SGHTA and CDR2 FQGNSA.

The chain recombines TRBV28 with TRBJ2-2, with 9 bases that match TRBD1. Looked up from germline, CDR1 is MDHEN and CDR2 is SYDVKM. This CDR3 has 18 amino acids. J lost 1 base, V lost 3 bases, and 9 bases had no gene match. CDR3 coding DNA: TGTGCCAGCAGTTTTCGCGGACAGGGGAATTGGAACACCGGGGAGCTGTTTTTT. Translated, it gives CASSFRGQGNWNTGELFF.